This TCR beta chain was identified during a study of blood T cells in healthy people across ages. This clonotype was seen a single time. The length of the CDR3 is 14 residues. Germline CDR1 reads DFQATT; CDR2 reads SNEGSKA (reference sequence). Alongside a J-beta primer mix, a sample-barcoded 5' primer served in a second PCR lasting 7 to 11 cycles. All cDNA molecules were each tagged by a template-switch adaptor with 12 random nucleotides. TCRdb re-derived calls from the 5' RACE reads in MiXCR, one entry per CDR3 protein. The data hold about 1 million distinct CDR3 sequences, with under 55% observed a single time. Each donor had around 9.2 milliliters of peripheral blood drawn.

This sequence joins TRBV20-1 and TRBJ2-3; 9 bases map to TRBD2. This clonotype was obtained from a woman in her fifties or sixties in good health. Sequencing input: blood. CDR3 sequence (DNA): TGCAGCGCTCGGGCGGGAGGGGGCCTCGTTACGCAGTATTTT. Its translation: CSARAGGGLVTQYF.